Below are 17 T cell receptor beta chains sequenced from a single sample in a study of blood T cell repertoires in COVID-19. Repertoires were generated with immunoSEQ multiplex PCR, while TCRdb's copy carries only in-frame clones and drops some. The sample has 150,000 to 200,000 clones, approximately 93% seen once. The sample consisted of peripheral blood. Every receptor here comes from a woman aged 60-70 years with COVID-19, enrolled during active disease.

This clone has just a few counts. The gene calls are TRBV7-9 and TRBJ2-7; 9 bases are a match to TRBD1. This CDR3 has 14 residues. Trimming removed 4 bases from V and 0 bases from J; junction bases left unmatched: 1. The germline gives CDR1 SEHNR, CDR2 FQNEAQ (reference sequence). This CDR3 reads CASSSQGASYEQYF. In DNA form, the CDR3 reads TGTGCCAGCAGCTCACAGGGGGCCTCCTACGAGCAGTACTTC.

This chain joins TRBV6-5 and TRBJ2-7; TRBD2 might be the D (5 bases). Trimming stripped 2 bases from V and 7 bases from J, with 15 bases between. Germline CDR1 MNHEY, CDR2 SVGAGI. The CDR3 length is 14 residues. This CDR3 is CASSYTRTAGEQYF. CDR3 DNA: TGTGCCAGCAGTTACACCCGGACTGCTGGGGAGCAGTACTTC.

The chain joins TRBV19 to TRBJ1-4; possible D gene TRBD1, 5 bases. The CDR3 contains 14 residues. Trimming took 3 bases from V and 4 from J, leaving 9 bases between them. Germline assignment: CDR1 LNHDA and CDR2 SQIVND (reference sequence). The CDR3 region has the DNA TGTGCCAGTAGTATTGGGCAGGGTAATGAAAAACTGTTTTTT. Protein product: CASSIGQGNEKLFF.

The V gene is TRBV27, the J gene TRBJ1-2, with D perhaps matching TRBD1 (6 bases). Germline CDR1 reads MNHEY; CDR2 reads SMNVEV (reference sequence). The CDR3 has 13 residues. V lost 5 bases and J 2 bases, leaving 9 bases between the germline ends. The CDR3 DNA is TGTGCCAGCAGTCCCAGGGGAAACTATGGCTACACCTTC. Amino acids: CASSPRGNYGYTF.

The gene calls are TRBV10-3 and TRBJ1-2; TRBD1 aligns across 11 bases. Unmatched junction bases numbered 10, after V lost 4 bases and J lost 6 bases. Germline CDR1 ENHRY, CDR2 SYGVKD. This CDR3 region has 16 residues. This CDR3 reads CAISGRDRGSLDGYTF. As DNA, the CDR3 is TGTGCCATCAGTGGTCGGGACAGGGGGAGTTTGGATGGCTACACCTTC.

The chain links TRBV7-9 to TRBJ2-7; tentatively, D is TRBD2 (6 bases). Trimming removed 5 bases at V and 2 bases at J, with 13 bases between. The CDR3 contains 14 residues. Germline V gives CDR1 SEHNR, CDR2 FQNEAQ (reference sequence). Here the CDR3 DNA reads TGTGCCAGCAGCCGGCGGGGTGATACCTACGAGCAGTACTTC. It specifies CASSRRGDTYEQYF.

The CDR3 nucleotides read TGCAGTGCTAGTCGAGCGAACACCGGGGAGCTGTTTTTT. Protein sequence: CSASRANTGELFF. The J gene is TRBJ2-2, the V gene TRBV20-1; no definite D call. The CDR3 contains 13 residues. The germline CDR1 and CDR2 sequences are DFQATT and SNEGSKA (reference sequence). The V and J ends lost 3 bases and 0 bases respectively, with 5 bases between them.

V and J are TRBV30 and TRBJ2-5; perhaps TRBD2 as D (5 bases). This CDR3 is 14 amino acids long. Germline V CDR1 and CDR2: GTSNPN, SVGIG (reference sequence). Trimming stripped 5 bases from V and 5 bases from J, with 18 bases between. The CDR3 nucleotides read TGTGCCTGGGGAGATTTGTTGAGGGTGGAGACCCAGTACTTC. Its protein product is CAWGDLLRVETQYF.

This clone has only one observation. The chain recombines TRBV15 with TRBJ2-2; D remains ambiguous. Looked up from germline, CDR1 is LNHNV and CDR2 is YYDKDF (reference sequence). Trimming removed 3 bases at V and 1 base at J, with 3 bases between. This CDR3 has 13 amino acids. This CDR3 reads CATSSRNTGELFF. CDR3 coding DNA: TGTGCCACCAGCAGTAGGAACACCGGGGAGCTGTTTTTT. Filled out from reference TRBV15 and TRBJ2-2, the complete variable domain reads DAMVIQNPRYQVTQFGKPVTLSCSQTLNHNVMYWYQQKSSQAPKLLFHYYDKDFNNEADTPDNFQSRRPNTSFCFLDIRSPGLGDTAMYLCATSSRNTGELFFGEGSRLTVL.

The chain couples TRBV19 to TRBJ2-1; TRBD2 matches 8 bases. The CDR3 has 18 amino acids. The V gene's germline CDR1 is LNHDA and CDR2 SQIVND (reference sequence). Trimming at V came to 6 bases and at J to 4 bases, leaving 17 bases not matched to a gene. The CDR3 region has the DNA TGTGCCAGTAGGGTAGGGACTAGACGGTTGTTGGGATACAATGAGCAGTTCTTC. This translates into CASRVGTRRLLGYNEQFF.

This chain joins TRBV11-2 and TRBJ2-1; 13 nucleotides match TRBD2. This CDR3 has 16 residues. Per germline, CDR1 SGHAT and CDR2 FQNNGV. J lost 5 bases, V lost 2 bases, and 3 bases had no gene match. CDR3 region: CASSLRGLAGNNEQFF. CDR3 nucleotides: TGTGCCAGCAGCTTAAGGGGACTAGCGGGGAACAATGAGCAGTTCTTC.

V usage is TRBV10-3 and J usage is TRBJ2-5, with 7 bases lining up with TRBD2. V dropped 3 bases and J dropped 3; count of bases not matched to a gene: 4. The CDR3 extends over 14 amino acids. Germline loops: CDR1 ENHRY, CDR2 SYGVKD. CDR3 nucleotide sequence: TGTGCCATCAGTGAAGGACTAGAGAAAGAGACCCAGTACTTC. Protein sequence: CAISEGLEKETQYF.

The CDR3 DNA reads as TGCGCCAGCAGCTTGGCCGAAGGAGGCAGCGTGAACACTGAAGCTTTCTTT. Residues: CASSLAEGGSVNTEAFF. The chain couples TRBV5-1 to TRBJ1-1, with D unclear. The germline V gene encodes CDR1 SGHRS and CDR2 YFSETQ. The CDR3 is 17 amino acids. Trimming removed 0 bases at V and 0 bases at J, with 15 bases between.

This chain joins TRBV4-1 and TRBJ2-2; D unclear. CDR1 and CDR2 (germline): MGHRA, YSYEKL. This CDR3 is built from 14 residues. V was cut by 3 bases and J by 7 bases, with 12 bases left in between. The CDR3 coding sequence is TGCGCCAGCAGCCAGGATGGAGAGGTCGGGGAGCTGTTTTTT. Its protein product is CASSQDGEVGELFF.

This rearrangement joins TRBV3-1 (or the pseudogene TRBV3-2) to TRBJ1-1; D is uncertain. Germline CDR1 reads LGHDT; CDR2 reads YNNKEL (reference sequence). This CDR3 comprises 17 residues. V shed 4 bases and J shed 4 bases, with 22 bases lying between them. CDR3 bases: TGTGCCAGCAGCCCAATCTCCACACCACGGGTTACCACTGAAGCTTTCTTT. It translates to CASSPISTPRVTTEAFF.

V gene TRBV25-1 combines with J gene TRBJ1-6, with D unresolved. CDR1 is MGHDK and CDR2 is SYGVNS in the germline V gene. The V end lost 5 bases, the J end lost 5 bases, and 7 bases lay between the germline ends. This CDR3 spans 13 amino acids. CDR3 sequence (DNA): TGTGCCAGCAGTCTCAGAAATAATTCACCCCTCCACTTT. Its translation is CASSLRNNSPLHF.

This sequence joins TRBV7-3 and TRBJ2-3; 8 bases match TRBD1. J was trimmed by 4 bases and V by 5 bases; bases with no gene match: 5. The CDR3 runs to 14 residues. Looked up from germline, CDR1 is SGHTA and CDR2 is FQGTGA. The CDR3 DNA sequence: TGTGCCAGCAGCCCAGGGGGCGAGCCAGATACGCAGTATTTT. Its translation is CASSPGGEPDTQYF.